Listed below are T cell receptor beta chains from one sample, sequenced in a study of blood T cell repertoires in COVID-19. Assay: immunoSEQ multiplex PCR; the TCRdb copy retains only in-frame clones and omits some. The data show nearly 350,000 clones, about 86% seen once. Sequencing was carried out using peripheral blood. These receptors were collected from a man aged 30 to 45 with active or convalescent COVID-19. CDR3s include the opening cysteine and the closing phenylalanine or tryptophan. Fields, in order: CDR3 protein, CDR3 DNA, D gene, J gene, clone size, V gene. D genes are given only for firm matches. Clone size is shown for a subset of rows, as once, few, many or a class of expanded clone.

CASSDWGGYSNQPQHF,TGTGCCAGCAGTGACTGGGGCGGATATAGCAATCAGCCCCAGCATTTT,NA,TRBJ1-5,NA,TRBV2
CASSIDTGIYGYTF,TGTGCCAGTAGTATAGATACAGGAATCTATGGCTACACCTTC,NA,TRBJ1-2,NA,TRBV19
CSAHRGYEQYF,TGCAGTGCGCACCGAGGGTACGAGCAGTACTTC,NA,TRBJ2-7,NA,TRBV20-1
CASGYSGYEQYF,TGTGCCAGCGGGTATAGCGGGTACGAGCAGTACTTC,TRBD2,TRBJ2-7,NA,TRBV12-3/TRBV12-4
CAISKTTGANVLTF,TGTGCCATCTCTAAAACCACTGGGGCCAACGTCCTGACTTTC,NA,TRBJ2-6,NA,TRBV6-5
CASSLGGVNYGYTF,TGTGCCAGCAGCTTAGGGGGGGTCAACTATGGCTACACCTTC,NA,TRBJ1-2,NA,TRBV7-9
CASSEGGAKNIQYF,TGTGCCAGCAGCGAGGGGGGGGCCAAAAACATTCAGTACTTC,NA,TRBJ2-4,few,TRBV7-6
CASSVGGGAAVTEAFF,TGTGCCAGCAGCGTAGGGGGAGGGGCCGCTGTCACTGAAGCTTTCTTT,NA,TRBJ1-1,few,TRBV9
CASSHGTSEARNEQFF,TGTGCCAGCAGCCACGGGACTAGCGAGGCACGTAATGAGCAGTTCTTC,TRBD2,TRBJ2-1,NA,TRBV3-1/TRBV3-2
CASSQQGIGETQYF,TGTGCCAGCTCACAACAGGGGATTGGAGAGACCCAGTACTTC,TRBD1,TRBJ2-5,NA,TRBV18
CASSYRTQQGYEQFF,TGTGCCAGCAGTTACCGAACCCAACAGGGGTATGAGCAGTTCTTC,TRBD1,TRBJ2-1,NA,TRBV6-5
CASTPGGGYQETQYF,TGTGCCAGCACCCCCGGGGGGGGGTACCAAGAGACCCAGTACTTC,TRBD2,TRBJ2-5,NA,TRBV7-2
CASSYSGQGTTEAFF,TGTGCCAGCAGTTACTCAGGACAGGGGACAACTGAAGCTTTCTTT,TRBD1,TRBJ1-1,NA,TRBV6-6
CASSLGPVDTQYF,TGTGCCAGCAGCTTAGGCCCGGTGGATACGCAGTATTTT,NA,TRBJ2-3,NA,TRBV7-2
CASSDRGGPVGELFF,TGTGCCAGCAGCGACCGCGGGGGGCCGGTCGGGGAGCTGTTTTTT,TRBD2,TRBJ2-2,NA,TRBV9
CASSLASGQGEGGYTF,TGCGCCAGCAGCTTGGCCTCGGGACAGGGCGAGGGTGGCTACACCTTC,TRBD1,TRBJ1-2,NA,TRBV5-1
CASSPGTGGNEQFF,TGTGCCAGCTCACCAGGGACAGGGGGCAATGAGCAGTTCTTC,TRBD1,TRBJ2-1,NA,TRBV18
CASSQDLLRGAGAYNEQFF,TGTGCCAGCAGCCAAGATCTGCTGCGGGGAGCGGGGGCCTACAATGAGCAGTTCTTC,TRBD2,TRBJ2-1,NA,TRBV3-1/TRBV3-2
CASSSTTPRQGNYTF,TGTGCCAGCAGCTCGACGACTCCCCGACAGGGCAACTACACCTTC,TRBD1,TRBJ1-2,once,TRBV7-8
CASSQASGRFYEQYF,TGTGCCAGCAGCCAAGCAAGCGGGAGGTTCTACGAGCAGTACTTC,TRBD2,TRBJ2-7,NA,TRBV4-2
CASSPLPSQPQHF,TGTGCCAGCAGCCCCCTCCCCTCTCAGCCCCAGCATTTT,NA,TRBJ1-5,NA,TRBV6-2/TRBV6-3
CASSQGATGVTEAFF,TGTGCCAGCAGCCAAGGTGCGACAGGGGTTACTGAAGCTTTCTTT,TRBD1,TRBJ1-1,NA,TRBV4-2
CAIREGERSPLHF,TGTGCCATCAGGGAGGGAGAGCGGTCACCCCTCCACTTT,NA,TRBJ1-6,NA,TRBV10-3
CASTPGGDRGRKEYEQFF,TGTGCCAGCACCCCGGGGGGAGACAGGGGGCGCAAGGAATATGAGCAGTTCTTC,NA,TRBJ2-1,few,TRBV21-1
CASRAQGTPYNEQFF,TGTGCCAGCAGAGCACAGGGCACTCCGTACAATGAGCAGTTCTTC,NA,TRBJ2-1,NA,TRBV2
CASSKLTGLQETQYF,TGTGCCAGCAGCAAGCTAACAGGGCTCCAAGAGACCCAGTACTTC,NA,TRBJ2-5,NA,TRBV6-6
CASSPRQLYGYTF,TGTGCCAGCAGCCCCCGACAGCTCTATGGCTACACCTTC,NA,TRBJ1-2,NA,TRBV14
CAWSPRSSYNEQFF,TGTGCCTGGAGTCCCAGAAGCTCCTACAATGAGCAGTTCTTC,NA,TRBJ2-1,NA,TRBV30
CASSYSGGNSNQPQHF,TGTGCCAGCAGCTATTCGGGAGGTAATAGCAATCAGCCCCAGCATTTT,NA,TRBJ1-5,once,TRBV5-5
CASSDGLGGNQETQYF,TGTGCCAGCAGCGATGGACTGGGTGGGAACCAAGAGACCCAGTACTTC,NA,TRBJ2-5,NA,TRBV5-5
CASRRVVYSPLHF,TGTGCCAGCAGGCGAGTGGTCTATTCACCCCTCCACTTT,NA,TRBJ1-6,NA,TRBV6-5
CASRSERGLGEQFF,TGTGCCAGCCGTTCCGAGCGGGGCCTCGGGGAGCAGTTCTTC,TRBD2,TRBJ2-1,once,TRBV6-5
CASSQFPAGGTTGELFF,TGCGCCAGCAGCCAATTCCCGGCAGGGGGGACTACCGGGGAGCTGTTTTTT,NA,TRBJ2-2,NA,TRBV4-3
CASSLGHSQETQYF,TGTGCCAGCAGCTTGGGGCATTCGCAAGAGACCCAGTACTTC,NA,TRBJ2-5,NA,TRBV5-6
CASSLGRGLAGGADTQYF,TGTGCCAGCAGCTTAGGCCGCGGGCTAGCGGGAGGAGCAGATACGCAGTATTTT,TRBD2,TRBJ2-3,NA,TRBV7-9
CASGTDRDYGYTF,TGTGCCAGCGGCACGGACAGGGACTATGGCTACACCTTC,TRBD1,TRBJ1-2,NA,TRBV6-6
CASSPQGRRGEQYF,TGTGCCAGCAGTCCTCAGGGTAGACGTGGCGAGCAGTACTTC,NA,TRBJ2-7,once,TRBV27
CASSQEFAFPDTQYF,TGTGCCAGCAGCCAAGAGTTTGCGTTTCCAGATACGCAGTATTTT,NA,TRBJ2-3,NA,TRBV4-2